The 29 T cell receptor beta chains listed next were all sequenced from one sample in a study of Ad26.COV2.S vaccination and SARS-CoV-2 variants. The method was immunoSEQ multiplex PCR; TCRdb's version includes in-frame clones alone and lacks a portion of them. The sample lists 300,000 to 350,000 clones, around four fifths seen once, with roughly 2% in the top ten. The treatment: roughly 20 received Ad26.COV2.S at low or high dose, single or two shots; roughly five received placebo; per-sample allocation not given. The samples were gathered on day 63 after the first injection of vaccine or placebo. Sequences were derived from peripheral blood, sampled in a trial of Ad26.COV2.S vaccine versus placebo. Receptors originate from a person between 18 and 65 years old who received the Ad26.COV2.S COVID-19 vaccine or a placebo.

The chain recombines TRBV5-1 with TRBJ2-3; D is ambiguous. From germline, CDR1 is SGHRS and CDR2 YFSETQ. This CDR3 comprises 14 residues. V lost 0 bases and J lost 2, with 7 bases in between. The CDR3 sequence is CASSLEGNTDTQYF. The CDR3, as DNA: TGCGCCAGCAGCTTGGAGGGAAACACAGATACGCAGTATTTT.

The V gene is TRBV7-9, the J gene TRBJ1-2; D is uncertain. This CDR3 has 13 residues. The ends were cut back, 3 bases at V and 8 bases at J, with 13 bases in the middle. Germline CDR1 and CDR2: SEHNR and FQNEAQ (reference sequence). The CDR3 DNA reads TGTGCCAGCAGCTTGGAAGGGCCACAGGGCTACACCTTC. Translated: CASSLEGPQGYTF.

The V gene is TRBV9, the J gene TRBJ2-3; the match to TRBD1 covers 11 bases. V lost 0 bases, J lost 5 bases, and 11 bases stayed unmatched. Germline V gene data show CDR1 as SGDLS and CDR2 as YYNGEE. The CDR3 contains 18 residues. The CDR3 DNA follows: TGTGCCAGCAGCGTAGAACTTTGGGGACAGGGGGAGAAAGATACGCAGTATTTT. This encodes CASSVELWGQGEKDTQYF.

The CDR3 here is CASSLEHTEAFF. CDR3 in DNA: TGCGCCAGCAGCTTGGAGCACACTGAAGCTTTCTTT. The chain employs TRBV5-1 and TRBJ1-1, with D unresolved. Trimming took off 0 bases at V and 3 bases at J, with 3 bases between the two ends. This CDR3 is 12 amino acids long. Per the germline V gene, CDR1 is SGHRS and CDR2 is YFSETQ.

The V and J genes are TRBV7-6 and TRBJ1-4; D unresolved. The CDR3 is 17 amino acids. V was cut by 4 bases and J by 0 bases, with 15 bases left in between. Germline V lookup: CDR1 SGHVS, CDR2 FNYEAQ. As DNA, the CDR3 is TGTGCCAGCAGCTCCATCCCTGGACGGGCAACTAATGAAAAACTGTTTTTT. It yields the protein CASSSIPGRATNEKLFF.

Only one count was recorded for this clone. The chain carries TRBV5-1 and TRBJ2-3; D is perhaps TRBD2 (5 bases). The CDR3 runs to 17 residues. In germline, CDR1 is SGHRS, CDR2 YFSETQ. V lost 0 bases and J 8 bases, leaving 22 bases between the germline ends. The DNA for the CDR3 is TGCGCCAGCAGCTTGGGAGGTAGCGCCGACATGTTGACTACGCAGTATTTT. This translates into CASSLGGSADMLTTQYF.

V and J are TRBV5-1 and TRBJ2-2, with D tentatively TRBD1 or TRBD2 (6 bases each). Trimming shortened V by 2 bases and J by 4 bases, and 12 bases separated the two germline ends. Germline lookup yields CDR1 SGHRS and CDR2 YFSETQ. The CDR3 spans 15 residues. The CDR3 DNA reads as TGCGCCAGCAGCTTAATACAGGGAGGCACCGGGGAGCTGTTTTTT. It encodes CASSLIQGGTGELFF. Based on the CDR3 plus reference TRBV5-1 and TRBJ2-2, the full variable domain is KAGVTQTPRYLIKTRGQQVTLSCSPISGHRSVSWYQQTPGQGLQFLFEYFSETQRNKGNFPGRFSGRQFSNSRSEMNVSTLELGDSALYLCASSLIQGGTGELFFGEGSRLTVL.

This clone was recorded only once. The rearrangement links TRBV9 to TRBJ2-2, with 11 bases aligning to TRBD2. Trimming at V came to 4 bases and at J to 5 bases, leaving 13 bases not matched to a gene. There are 18 residues in the CDR3. Looked up from germline, CDR1 is SGDLS and CDR2 is YYNGEE. CDR3 protein: CASSPAPGTSGGTGELFF. CDR3 coding DNA: TGTGCCAGCAGCCCCGCCCCCGGGACTAGCGGTGGGACCGGGGAGCTGTTTTTT.

CDR3 sequence (DNA): TGTGCCAGCAGCTTCAACAACCCTGGGCTGGATCTCTATGGCTACACCTTC. It codes for CASSFNNPGLDLYGYTF. The chain combines TRBV11-2 with TRBJ1-2; unclear D gene. Germline V gene lookup returns CDR1 SGHAT and CDR2 FQNNGV. V was trimmed by 3 bases and J by 4 bases, leaving 21 bases between them. The length of the CDR3 is 17 residues.

This clone was recorded only once. V is TRBV5-1 and J is TRBJ1-6; perhaps TRBD1 as D (6 bases). Germline assignment: CDR1 SGHRS and CDR2 YFSETQ. Trimming removed 4 bases from V and 10 bases from J, with 15 bases in between. The CDR3 has 14 residues. The CDR3 loop is CASSMDSAGSPLHF. CDR3 coding DNA: TGCGCCAGCAGCATGGACAGTGCCGGGTCACCCCTCCACTTT.

DNA of the CDR3: TGTGCCAGTAGTGCCCGGACCCGGGGATACCAAGAGACCCAGTACTTC. Protein: CASSARTRGYQETQYF. This rearrangement joins TRBV19 to TRBJ2-5; D possibly corresponds to TRBD2 (5 bases). V shed 5 bases and J shed 0 bases, with 16 bases lying between them. The germline gives CDR1 LNHDA, CDR2 SQIVND (reference sequence). The CDR3 has 16 residues.

The rearrangement joins TRBV28 to TRBJ2-2; D might be TRBD1 or TRBD2, each matching 5 bases. Per germline, CDR1 MDHEN and CDR2 SYDVKM. The length of the CDR3 is 18 residues. Trimming took 1 base from V and 4 from J, leaving 19 bases between them. CDR3 loop: CASSLLPPDRGLTGELFF. CDR3 DNA: TGTGCCAGCAGTTTATTACCGCCCGACAGAGGGCTCACCGGGGAGCTGTTTTTT.

The J gene is TRBJ2-7, the V gene TRBV7-2, with 9 bases identical to TRBD2. The CDR3 is made up of 18 amino acids. The germline CDR1 and CDR2 sequences are SGHTA and FQGNSA. V lost 4 bases and J lost 7; bases outside the gene matches: 20. CDR3 sequence: CASSSPIRGGGPVGEQYF. The CDR3 DNA reads as TGTGCCAGCAGCTCACCCATTCGCGGGGGGGGCCCGGTTGGAGAGCAGTACTTC.

CDR3 region: CASSLDDTGELFF. The CDR3 DNA is TGTGCCAGCAGCTTGGATGATACCGGGGAGCTGTTTTTT. This chain joins TRBV5-4 and TRBJ2-2, with unresolved D. Germline V CDR1 and CDR2: SGHNT, YYREEE (reference sequence). V lost 0 bases and J lost 5, with 5 bases in between. There are 13 residues in the CDR3.

The chain employs TRBV5-1 and TRBJ2-5; 10 bases line up with TRBD1. V shed 0 bases, J shed 7 bases, and the junction held 6 bases outside the gene matches. Germline V gives CDR1 SGHRS, CDR2 YFSETQ. CDR3 length: 15 amino acids. The CDR3 reads CASSLGQGARATQYF. The CDR3 nucleotides read TGCGCCAGCAGCTTGGGACAGGGGGCGCGAGCGACCCAGTACTTC.

In its sample, this clone was seen once. This chain connects TRBV7-9 to TRBJ1-2; no clear D gene. V was trimmed by 4 bases and J by 7 bases, leaving 13 bases between them. CDR3 length: 13 amino acids. The germline V gene encodes CDR1 SEHNR and CDR2 FQNEAQ (reference sequence). CDR3 sequence (DNA): TGTGCCAGCAGCTCCCCTGGAGCGAGTGGCTACACCTTC. Translating it yields CASSSPGASGYTF.

This chain connects TRBV21-1 to TRBJ1-1. TRBV21-1 is a known pseudogene. There are 15 residues in the CDR3. This CDR3 reads CASSTFAPENTEAFF. CDR3 in DNA: TGTGCCAGCAGCACCTTCGCCCCGGAGAACACTGAAGCTTTCTTT.

V gene TRBV30 combines with J gene TRBJ2-7, with 11 bases that match TRBD1. Germline V lookup: CDR1 GTSNPN, CDR2 SVGIG (reference sequence). The CDR3 loop spans 14 amino acids. Germline trimming cut 2 bases from V and 3 bases from J; bases unmatched to any gene: 3. As DNA, the CDR3 is TGTGCCTGGAGTTCCGGGACAGGGGGCTACGAGCAGTACTTC. Amino acids: CAWSSGTGGYEQYF. The entire variable domain, with the rest obtained from reference TRBV30 and TRBJ2-7, is as follows: SQTIHQWPATLVQPVGSPLSLECTVEGTSNPNLYWYRQAAGRGLQLLFYSVGIGQISSEVPQNLSASRPQDRQFILSSKKLLLSDSGFYLCAWSSGTGGYEQYFGPGTRLTVT.

On this clone itself: Other DNA variants within this sample encode the same CDR3. The chain carries TRBV28 and TRBJ1-1; tentatively, D is TRBD1 (5 bases). V lost 2 bases, J lost 4 bases, and 8 bases lay in between. CDR1 is MDHEN, CDR2 SYDVKM, per germline. The CDR3 spans 13 residues. CDR3 sequence: CASSLTGVTEAFF. CDR3 sequence (DNA): TGTGCCAGCAGTTTAACGGGGGTCACTGAAGCTTTCTTT.

In its sample, this clone was seen a few times. The V gene is TRBV7-2, the J gene TRBJ2-3; a possible D gene is TRBD2 (5 bases). Germline CDR1 SGHTA, CDR2 FQGNSA. The CDR3 has 15 amino acids. Deletions cut 5 bases from V and 0 bases from J, with 12 bases between. This CDR3 is CASSPAATSTDTQYF. The DNA for the CDR3 is TGTGCCAGCAGCCCAGCGGCTACTAGCACAGATACGCAGTATTTT.

This chain's CDR3 is CASRGTGGGNSYNEQFF. CDR3 nucleotide sequence: TGTGCCAGCAGAGGGACAGGGGGAGGAAACTCCTACAATGAGCAGTTCTTC. V usage is TRBV28 and J usage is TRBJ2-1, with 11 bases lining up with TRBD1. Per the germline V gene, CDR1 is MDHEN and CDR2 is SYDVKM. This CDR3 has 17 residues. V lost 6 bases to trimming and J lost 0 bases; unmatched junction nucleotides: 7.

This clone was recorded once. The chain joins TRBV20-1 to TRBJ1-2; D remains ambiguous. In germline, CDR1 is DFQATT, CDR2 SNEGSKA (reference sequence). Trimming took off 3 bases at V and 0 bases at J, with 8 bases between the two ends. This CDR3 is 13 amino acids long. The CDR3 bases are TGCAGTGCTAGTGATGAGTCTAACTATGGCTACACCTTC. Its translation is CSASDESNYGYTF.

The chain is built from TRBV19 and TRBJ1-1; maybe TRBD1 (6 bases). Germline V gene sequence: CDR1 LNHDA, CDR2 SQIVND (reference sequence). The CDR3 loop spans 14 amino acids. Deletions cut 5 bases from V and 1 base from J, with 11 bases between. The CDR3 nucleotides are TGTGCCAGTAGTGAAGGACAGTCGAACACTGAAGCTTTCTTT. It yields the protein CASSEGQSNTEAFF.

On this clone itself: This sample also contains other DNA sequences that code for the same CDR3. V and J are TRBV9 and TRBJ1-6, with no clear D. V lost 3 bases and J lost 7, with 5 bases in between. Germline assignment: CDR1 SGDLS and CDR2 YYNGEE. The CDR3 has 12 amino acids. The CDR3 DNA sequence: TGTGCCAGCAGCGCGGGAAATTCACCCCTCCACTTT. Its protein product is CASSAGNSPLHF.

This chain links TRBV5-4 with TRBJ2-1, with TRBD2 matching 9 bases. The CDR3 runs to 16 residues. V was clipped by 2 bases and J by 7 bases; unmatched bases: 10. CDR1 SGHNT and CDR2 YYREEE come from the germline V gene (reference sequence). Here the CDR3 reads CASSLVGAGGFNEQFF. The CDR3 DNA reads TGTGCCAGCAGCTTAGTCGGAGCGGGGGGATTTAATGAGCAGTTCTTC.

This chain uses TRBV7-3 with TRBJ2-3; 9 bases align to TRBD2. Trimming at V came to 2 bases and at J to 2 bases, leaving 8 bases not matched to a gene. Per the germline V gene, CDR1 is SGHTA and CDR2 is FQGTGA. This CDR3 spans 17 amino acids. CDR3 region: CASSLYASGDFTDTQYF. DNA for the CDR3: TGTGCCAGCAGCTTATATGCTAGCGGGGACTTCACAGATACGCAGTATTTT.

The chain has TRBV7-9 and TRBJ1-6, with no clear D. The germline V and J ends were trimmed by 4 bases and 7 bases, with 11 bases remaining between them. This CDR3 contains 14 residues. Germline V gene data show CDR1 as SEHNR and CDR2 as FQNEAQ (reference sequence). DNA for the CDR3: TGTGCCAGCAGCTCCAATCTGGGAAATTCACCCCTCCACTTT. This translates into CASSSNLGNSPLHF.

The V call is TRBV2, the J call TRBJ1-1; no clear D gene. Per germline, CDR1 SNHLY and CDR2 FYNNEI. V was shortened by 5 bases and J by 0 bases, with 10 bases between the two germline ends. The CDR3 is 14 amino acids. The CDR3 DNA follows: TGTGCCAGCAGTTTTGCATCTCTGAACACTGAAGCTTTCTTT. The encoded protein is CASSFASLNTEAFF.

The chain uses TRBV12-3 or TRBV12-4 and TRBJ1-1, with D uncertain. This CDR3 is 13 amino acids long. The germline V and J ends were trimmed by 3 bases and 3 bases, with 8 bases remaining between them. CDR3 DNA sequence: TGTGCCAGCAGTTTTAATCGCCACACTGAAGCTTTCTTT. The encoded protein is CASSFNRHTEAFF.